These 24 T cell receptor beta chains originate from one sample sequenced in a study of OX40 agonist ivuxolimab in advanced cancers. The method was immunoSEQ multiplex PCR; TCRdb's version includes in-frame clones alone and lacks a portion of them. Here the sample spans 50,000 or so clones, over 75% being singletons. The specimen comprised CD4+ or CD8+ T cells sorted from blood, sampled in a trial of the OX40 agonist ivuxolimab. The origin of the receptors is an adult with an advanced solid tumor such as melanoma, head and neck, liver or kidney cancer.

V is TRBV2 and J is TRBJ2-3, with D possibly being TRBD2 (6 bases). The V gene lost 8 bases and the J gene lost 0 bases, with 18 bases spanning the gap. This CDR3 spans 16 amino acids. Germline V gives CDR1 SNHLY, CDR2 FYNNEI. CDR3 nucleotide sequence: TGTGCCAGCGGGCCTCTAGCGCCTACTAGCACAGATACGCAGTATTTT. Its translation: CASGPLAPTSTDTQYF. The full variable domain, rest sourced from reference TRBV2 and TRBJ2-3, is EPEVTQTPSHQVTQMGQEVILRCVPISNHLYFYWYRQILGQKVEFLVSFYNNEISEKSEIFDDQFSVERPDGSNFTLKIRSTKLEDSAMYFCASGPLAPTSTDTQYFGPGTRLTVL.

J is TRBJ2-2 and V is TRBV5-1; tentatively, D is TRBD2 (6 bases). Germline-derived CDR1 and CDR2 are SGHRS and YFSETQ. The ends were cut back, 4 bases at V and 7 bases at J, with 14 bases in the middle. This CDR3 has 14 residues. Written as DNA, the CDR3 is TGCGCCAGCAGCATCGATGGGGGGAGCGGGGAGCTGTTTTTT. It is translated as CASSIDGGSGELFF.

This chain joins TRBV19 and TRBJ1-2; D unresolved. Germline V CDR1 and CDR2: LNHDA, SQIVND (reference sequence). Trimming removed 5 bases from V and 7 bases from J, with 14 bases in between. The CDR3 has 13 amino acids. This CDR3 reads CASSSRTHGGYTF. CDR3 coding DNA: TGTGCCAGTAGTTCAAGGACCCATGGTGGCTACACCTTC.

V is TRBV19 and J is TRBJ2-2; no clear D. Trimming removed 10 bases from V and 5 bases from J, with 20 bases in between. Germline CDR1 is LNHDA and CDR2 is SQIVND (reference sequence). The CDR3 contains 15 residues. In DNA form, the CDR3 reads TGTGCCACCCAACTATGGGCAGTAGATACCGGGGAGCTGTTTTTT. This sequence encodes CATQLWAVDTGELFF.

This clone was seen a single time. This sequence joins TRBV9 and TRBJ2-3; 8 nucleotides line up with TRBD2. The CDR3 runs 16 residues. With 0 bases clipped from V and 2 bases from J, the junction kept 5 bases outside the gene matches. Looked up from germline, CDR1 is SGDLS and CDR2 is YYNGEE. CDR3 in amino acids: CASSVGLAWLTDTQYF. In DNA, the CDR3 is TGTGCCAGCAGCGTAGGACTAGCGTGGCTCACAGATACGCAGTATTTT.

This clone was picked up a small number of times. The rearrangement uses TRBV28 and TRBJ1-1; TRBD1 might be the D (5 bases). Germline CDR1 reads MDHEN; CDR2 reads SYDVKM. The CDR3 runs 13 residues. V gave up 9 bases and J gave up 7 bases, with 18 bases separating them. CDR3 sequence: CASHSGTHFEAFF. CDR3 DNA: TGTGCCAGTCACTCCGGGACGCATTTTGAAGCTTTCTTT.

A few counts support this clone. The chain links TRBV30 to TRBJ1-1, with D unresolved. The germline V and J ends were trimmed by 2 bases and 5 bases, with 9 bases remaining between them. The CDR3 runs to 12 residues. Germline CDR1 GTSNPN, CDR2 SVGIG (reference sequence). DNA of the CDR3: TGTGCCTGGAGTATTCAGGAAACTGAAGCTTTCTTT. It is translated as CAWSIQETEAFF.

The V call is TRBV19, the J call TRBJ2-7; D possibly corresponds to TRBD2 (6 bases). Deletions cut 3 bases from V and 5 bases from J, with 17 bases between. CDR3 length: 15 amino acids. Germline-derived CDR1 and CDR2 are LNHDA and SQIVND (reference sequence). The CDR3 DNA sequence: TGTGCCAGTAGTATGACGCGGAACCCGGGAGACGAGCAGTACTTC. This gives the protein CASSMTRNPGDEQYF.

The chain has TRBV18 and TRBJ2-2; TRBD1 matches at 7 bases. CDR1 is KGHSH, CDR2 LQKENI, per germline. The CDR3 sequence is 15 residues long. Germline trimming cut 2 bases from V and 2 bases from J; bases unmatched to any gene: 2. The CDR3 sequence: CASSPGTANTGELFF. The CDR3 DNA sequence: TGTGCCAGCTCACCAGGGACAGCTAACACCGGGGAGCTGTTTTTT.

V usage is TRBV19 and J usage is TRBJ1-6; TRBD1 is a possible D gene (5 bases). The V end was cut by 3 bases, the J end by 13 bases, with 19 bases between. This CDR3 region has 15 residues. Germline CDR1 LNHDA, CDR2 SQIVND (reference sequence). The CDR3 DNA reads TGTGCCAGTAGTATGGGGACGGAGTGGGTTTCGCCCCTCCACTTT. Its protein product is CASSMGTEWVSPLHF.

J is TRBJ2-1 and V is TRBV19; D perhaps matches TRBD2 (6 bases). Trimming stripped 0 bases from V and 2 bases from J, with 11 bases between. Germline CDR1 and CDR2: LNHDA and SQIVND (reference sequence). This CDR3 region has 16 residues. CDR3 sequence reads: CASSIERGGPYNEQFF. DNA for the CDR3: TGTGCCAGTAGTATAGAGAGGGGAGGCCCCTACAATGAGCAGTTCTTC.

J is TRBJ2-5 and V is TRBV11-2, with D tentatively TRBD2 (5 bases). The CDR3 consists of 15 residues. With 3 bases removed from V and 5 bases from J, the gap between germline ends came to 16 bases. CDR1 is SGHAT and CDR2 is FQNNGV in the germline V gene. CDR3 sequence (DNA): TGTGCCAGCAGCTTCGTCGGAGGCGGTTGGGAGACCCAGTACTTC. Residues: CASSFVGGGWETQYF.

This rearrangement joins TRBV7-6 to TRBJ2-7; TRBD2 matches at 8 bases. The V segment lost 5 bases and the J segment 2 bases; nucleotides outside the gene matches: 8. This CDR3 is built from 15 residues. Per the germline V gene, CDR1 is SGHVS and CDR2 is FNYEAQ. The CDR3 nucleotides read TGTGCCAGCAGCCCCCGCCCGGGACTAGCCTACGAGCAGTACTTC. This codes for CASSPRPGLAYEQYF.

This clone was observed a single time. The chain joins TRBV11-2 to TRBJ1-6; D remains unclear. The CDR3 covers 14 residues. The V and J ends lost 5 bases and 4 bases respectively, with 9 bases between them. Germline loops: CDR1 SGHAT, CDR2 FQNNGV. CDR3 in DNA: TGTGCCAGCAGCCTACAAATTTATAATTCACCCCTCCACTTT. Translating gives CASSLQIYNSPLHF.

This rearrangement joins TRBV5-1 to TRBJ1-5; 11 bases are a match to TRBD1. The CDR3 contains 15 residues. Germline V gene sequence: CDR1 SGHRS, CDR2 YFSETQ. J gave up 6 bases and V 4 bases, and 6 bases lay outside the gene matches. CDR3 sequence (DNA): TGCGCCAGCAGCCGGACAGGGGGCTTAGGTCAGCCCCAGCATTTT. It encodes CASSRTGGLGQPQHF.

The J gene is TRBJ1-4, the V gene TRBV19; the D gene is possibly TRBD1 (6 bases). Germline CDR1 is LNHDA and CDR2 is SQIVND (reference sequence). The CDR3 covers 16 residues. V was cut by 7 bases and J by 0 bases, with 15 bases left in between. The CDR3 DNA follows: TGTGCCAGTAAAGGGGGAGAGTTTGCAACTAATGAAAAACTGTTTTTT. Translating gives CASKGGEFATNEKLFF.

The chain uses TRBV18 and TRBJ1-1; D gene unclear. The CDR3 spans 11 residues. Deletions cut 2 bases from V and 8 bases from J, with 6 bases between. The V gene's germline CDR1 is KGHSH and CDR2 LQKENI. The CDR3 bases are TGTGCCAGCTCACCAGGGCAGGAAGCTTTCTTT. It encodes CASSPGQEAFF.

The chain uses TRBV11-2 and TRBJ2-5; 10 bases fit TRBD1. The DNA end lines up better with TRBJ2-7; the J call may be wrong. Looked up from germline, CDR1 is SGHAT and CDR2 is FQNNGV. CDR3 size: 19 residues. CDR3 residues: CASSLARDRGTAHTYEQYF. The DNA of the CDR3 is TGTGCCAGCAGCTTAGCCCGGGACAGGGGAACTGCGCATACGTACGAGCAGTACTTC.

The chain uses TRBV5-4 and TRBJ1-1, with 8 bases aligning to TRBD1. The V gene's germline CDR1 is SGHNT and CDR2 YYREEE (reference sequence). The CDR3 sequence is 15 residues long. The V and J ends lost 4 bases and 4 bases, in that order; junction bases with no gene match: 9. Written as DNA, the CDR3 is TGTGCCAGCAGCGGAGACAGGGGTTTTAGCACTGAAGCTTTCTTT. This translates into CASSGDRGFSTEAFF. Supplemented by reference TRBV5-4 and TRBJ1-1, the full variable domain reads ETGVTQSPTHLIKTRGQQVTLRCSSQSGHNTVSWYQQALGQGPQFIFQYYREEENGRGNFPPRFSGLQFPNYSSELNVNALELDDSALYLCASSGDRGFSTEAFFGQGTRLTVV.

The chain uses TRBV19 and TRBJ2-4; D remains ambiguous. V lost 5 bases to trimming and J lost 6 bases, with 11 bases between them. The V gene's germline CDR1 is LNHDA and CDR2 SQIVND (reference sequence). This CDR3 contains 13 residues. The CDR3 is CASSSFQRNIQYF. CDR3 DNA: TGTGCCAGTAGTTCCTTCCAGCGAAACATTCAGTACTTC.

The chain is built from TRBV7-9 and TRBJ1-1; D gene unclear. The length of the CDR3 is 16 residues. The germline V and J ends were trimmed by 1 base and 1 base, with 13 bases remaining between them. Per germline, CDR1 SEHNR and CDR2 FQNEAQ (reference sequence). The DNA of the CDR3 is TGTGCCAGCAGCTTAGACCGGGCCCCAAGGAACACTGAAGCTTTCTTT. This encodes CASSLDRAPRNTEAFF.

This clone appeared a single time. The J gene is TRBJ2-1, the V gene TRBV6-1; D call uncertain. The CDR3 runs 14 residues. Trimming took 4 bases from V and 6 from J, leaving 13 bases between them. CDR1 MNHNS and CDR2 SASEGT come from the germline V gene. The CDR3 sequence is CASSVQVTGNEQFF. For the CDR3, the DNA is TGTGCCAGCAGTGTCCAGGTAACGGGCAATGAGCAGTTCTTC.

The chain carries TRBV6-6 and TRBJ2-7; TRBD2 agrees at 8 bases. V shed 5 bases and J 4 bases; nucleotides not matched to a gene: 13. The CDR3 consists of 16 residues. Looked up from germline, CDR1 is MNHNY and CDR2 is SVGAGI (reference sequence). The CDR3, as DNA: TGTGCCAGCAGTCCTGGGCCGGGACTAGGGATTTACGAGCAGTACTTC. Residues: CASSPGPGLGIYEQYF.

Here the CDR3 reads CASSGTPTGDKAFF. As DNA, the CDR3 is TGCGCCAGCAGTGGAACCCCGACAGGGGACAAAGCTTTCTTT. V usage is TRBV10-2 and J usage is TRBJ1-1; the match to TRBD1 covers 8 bases. CDR1 is WSHSY, CDR2 SAAADI, per germline. The ends lost 4 bases at V and 9 bases at J; junction bases unmatched: 10. The CDR3 is 14 amino acids.